This TCR beta chain emerged from a study of identical twins. TCRdb analysed the 5' RACE reads with MiXCR anew, one entry per CDR3 protein. Counted here are under 800,000 distinct CDR3 sequences, less than 25% occurring once; the ten biggest clones make up approximately 4.5%. Details on this clonotype: A junction end diverges from the germline sequence, so it may reflect a read error.

Germline V gives CDR1 KGHSH, CDR2 LQKENI. The CDR3 has 14 residues. These records were also assigned to another study, of T cells expressing NK-cell markers.

The chain combines TRBV18 with TRBJ1-5; 8 nucleotides line up with TRBD1. The sequencing input was PBMCs. This TCR was sampled from a woman younger than 35 in good health. CDR3 loop: CASSPGTGAEAHHF. The CDR3 region has the DNA TGTGCCAGCTCTCCGGGGACAGGCGCGGAGGCCCACCATTTT.